This TCR beta chain was sequenced in a study of technical replicates of blood from several donors. This CDR3 comprises 16 residues. CDR1 and CDR2 from the germline V gene are SNHLY and FYNNEI. The V gene lost 6 bases and the J gene lost 1 base, with 18 bases spanning the gap. The table came from immunoSEQ multiplex PCR; TCRdb's copy has only in-frame clones and leaves some out. The sample lists tens of thousands of clones, around 93% occurring once. Material for sequencing was T cells isolated from PBMCs. The TCR sequence derives from a human donor in good health. The rearrangement joins TRBV2 to TRBJ1-1, with D possibly matching TRBD1 (5 bases). CDR3 residues: CASRGLKESGNTEAFF. CDR3 nucleotide sequence: TGTGCCAGCAGGGGGCTAAAGGAATCGGGGAACACTGAAGCTTTCTTT.